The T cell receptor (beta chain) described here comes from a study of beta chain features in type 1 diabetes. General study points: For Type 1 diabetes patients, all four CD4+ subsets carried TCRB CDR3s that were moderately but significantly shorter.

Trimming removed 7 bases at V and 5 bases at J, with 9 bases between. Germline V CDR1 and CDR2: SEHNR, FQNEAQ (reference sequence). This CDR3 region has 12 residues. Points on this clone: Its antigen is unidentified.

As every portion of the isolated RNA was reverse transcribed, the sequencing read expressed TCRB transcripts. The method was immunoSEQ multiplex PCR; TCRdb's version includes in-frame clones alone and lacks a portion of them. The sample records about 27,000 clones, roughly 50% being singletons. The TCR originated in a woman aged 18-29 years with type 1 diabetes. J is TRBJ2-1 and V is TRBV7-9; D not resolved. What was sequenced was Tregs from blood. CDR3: CASTPSNNEQFF. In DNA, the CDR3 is TGTGCCAGCACCCCCTCTAACAATGAGCAGTTCTTC.